A single TCR beta chain is shown here with its context. Which antigen it targets is not known. One base away there is no much larger clone; base qualities are not given. These data are taken from a study of T cell responses to AZD1222 COVID-19 vaccine (dated by TCRdb to the early 2020s). About the investigation overall: AZD1222 recipients whose second dose came at about 4 weeks and those whose second dose came at about 12 weeks were combined into one group, since spike-specific TCR depth and breadth did not differ between the two schedules. A total of around 240 trial participants underwent TCR sequencing, of whom roughly 210 received two doses of AZD1222 and 26 received two doses of the MenACWY control vaccine. Trial participants were enrolled by age into 18-55, 56-69 and 70-plus year subgroups, with around 140, 26 and 57 TCR-sequenced participants respectively.

Summary of the overall study and its limitations: In the small 56-69-year group, the increase in depth fell short of significance, most likely because of low power. Most participants were white British and females outnumbered males, and the authors suggested that clonal diversity may have been underestimated. Reportedly, close to half of the unique spike-specific TCRs recognized epitopes lying outside the regions that are mutated in the B.1.351 and B.1.1.7 variants. Because no day 14 peak-response samples were available, repertoires were characterized only after the peak T cell response. A significant rise in spike-specific TCR breadth and depth was observed after two AZD1222 doses relative to day 0 and relative to MenACWY recipients. Only five or six AZD1222 recipients were SARS-CoV-2 seropositive at baseline, limiting conclusions about previously exposed vaccinees. The vaccine-associated CD4 TCRs covered the entire spike protein, and the dominant responses fell in regions 160-218 and 743-854.

CDR1 is given as SGHTA and CDR2 as FQGTGA, both from the germline V gene. V is trimmed back by 4 bases and J by 2 bases, and the junction contains 5 bases that no gene match accounts for. The CDR3 covers 15 residues, taking in both the cysteine and the phenylalanine. Only CDR3 DNA is held: 45 bases, read in frame from base 1. The CDR3 regions of human TCRbeta chains were subjected to immunosequencing. The published analysis was carried out like this. Repertoire TCRs were checked for matches against a reference library of SARS-CoV-2-specific TCRs that had been generated using the MIRA antigen-specificity platform. Breadth was defined as the fraction of unique TCRs that were SARS-CoV-2-associated, and depth was defined as the fraction of total T cells that were SARS-CoV-2-associated. Using the MIRA data, each spike-specific TCR was mapped to the spike region that the TCR reacts to and placed in a CD4 or CD8 class. Log10-transformed breadth and depth values were compared by one-way ANOVA with Sidak's multiple comparisons tests. Here the immuneACCESS table is served through TCRdb, limited to in-frame sequences with V and J called. Missing clones are a known gap in these copies; in checked studies unresolved V genes cover under half, and the rest lacks a known reason. V and J calls and clone size come straight from that table; D and trimming were deduced from the DNA. The sample table records about 120,000 clones; approximately 90% of these occur just once. Clones ranked in the top ten supply 10% to 15% of the sample.

In light of the paper, this sample's time point label describes: baseline before first vaccination. The vaccinee samples were drawn from two UK trials, COV001 and COV002, one of which was a single-blind randomized controlled phase 2/3 trial testing AZD1222 (ChAdOx1 nCoV-19) in healthy adults. For TCRbeta chain sequencing, PBMC samples were collected from trial participants at day 0 and at day 28 after the second dose. The rearranged segments are TRBV7-3 and TRBJ2-3; 8 central bases correspond to TRBD1. The source was peripheral blood, collected on day 0 of AZD1222 vaccination. This TCR came from an adult in good health. The DNA reads as follows: TGTGCCAGCAGCTGCAGGGGGCGCGTCACAGATACGCAGTATTTT. This sequence encodes CASSCRGRVTDTQYF.